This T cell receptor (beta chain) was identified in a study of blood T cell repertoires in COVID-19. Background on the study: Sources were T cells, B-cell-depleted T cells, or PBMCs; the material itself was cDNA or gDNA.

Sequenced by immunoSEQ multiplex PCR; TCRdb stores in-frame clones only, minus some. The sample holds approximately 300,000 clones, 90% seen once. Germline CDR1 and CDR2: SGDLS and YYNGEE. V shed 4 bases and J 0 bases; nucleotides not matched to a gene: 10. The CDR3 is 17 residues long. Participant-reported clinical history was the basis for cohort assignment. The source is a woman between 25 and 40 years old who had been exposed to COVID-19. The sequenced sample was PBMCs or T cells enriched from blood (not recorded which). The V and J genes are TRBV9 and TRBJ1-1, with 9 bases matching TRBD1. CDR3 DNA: TGTGCCAGCAGCCTGGGTCGGGACAGGGCTTTGAACACTGAAGCTTTCTTT. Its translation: CASSLGRDRALNTEAFF.